A single TCR beta chain is shown here with its context. This sample stems from a study of blood T cell repertoires in COVID-19. Study in general: From T cells, B-cell-depleted T cells, or PBMCs came the material, which was cDNA or gDNA.

Authors' methods: By means of reference gene primer amplification, nucleated cell counts were estimated. Only in-frame clones appear in the TCRdb table, and some are missing; sequencing was by immunoSEQ multiplex PCR. That table furnishes V, J and clone size, whereas the DNA furnished D and trimming. The table records 150,000 to 200,000 clones, roughly 87% of them present only once. Germline CDR1 is DFQATT and CDR2 is SNEGSKA (reference sequence). The germline V and J ends were trimmed by 3 bases and 0 bases, with 6 bases remaining between them. The CDR3 contains 12 residues. The source of this sequence is a woman aged 70 to 79 with acute or convalescent COVID-19. The sequenced material came from peripheral blood. V usage is TRBV20-1 and J usage is TRBJ2-7, with D unresolved. The DNA for the CDR3 is TGCAGTGCTAGTGGAGCCTCCTACGAGCAGTACTTC. Translating it yields CSASGASYEQYF.